This entry is about one TCR beta chain. The antigen is undetermined. This specimen belongs to a study of a mutant IDH1 vaccine in newly diagnosed glioma. On the study more broadly: Former treatment meant radiotherapy, temozolomide, or both; the majority had gotten both.

Profiled with immunoSEQ multiplex PCR; TCRdb holds only in-frame clones, not every one. The sample has about 24,000 clones; approximately 90% are singletons. The time point denotes: baseline, week 1 (first vaccination visit). Sample treatment: pre-vaccination baseline after standard-of-care therapy. The donor cohort comprised cases of new WHO grade 3 or 4 IDH1-mutant, ATRX-lost astrocytoma. CDR1 and CDR2 (germline): MNHEY, SVGAGI. The CDR3 runs 12 residues. V gave up 4 bases and J gave up 4 bases, with 5 bases separating them. The study, taken as a whole, reports: Apparently unrelated to pseudoprogression were changes in the top peripheral T cell clonotypes.

The J gene is TRBJ1-3, the V gene TRBV6-5; the D is unclear. The clonotype comes from a man aged 25-45 years with glioma. The source was PBMCs, collected from a glioma patient treated with radiotherapy, temozolomide or both. CDR3 sequence reads: CASSSPGNTIYF. The CDR3 DNA reads TGTGCCAGCAGTTCTCCGGGAAACACCATATATTTT.